This entry lists 25 T cell receptor beta chains sequenced from one sample in a study of shared clonotypes between healthy human individuals. Libraries were prepared by immunoSEQ multiplex PCR; TCRdb keeps only in-frame clonotypes and omits some of them. Among approximately 2,000,000 clones listed, about nine tenths were seen once. Sequences were obtained from naive CD4+ T cells from PBMCs. Subset defined: CD45RA+ positively selected. All receptors derive from a man between 18 and 35 years old in good health. Some clones in this sample may be carry-over from other donors' samples.

V is TRBV28 and J is TRBJ2-1, with TRBD1 matching 8 bases. CDR3 length equals 17 residues. V dropped 6 bases and J dropped 2; count of bases not matched to a gene: 12. CDR1 is MDHEN, CDR2 SYDVKM, per germline. The chain's CDR3 is CASRPTPGQGAYNEQFF. In DNA form, the CDR3 reads TGTGCCAGCAGACCTACCCCCGGACAGGGAGCCTACAATGAGCAGTTCTTC.

This clone appeared a few times. V is TRBV27 and J is TRBJ1-1; the D is unclear. Germline V gene data show CDR1 as MNHEY and CDR2 as SMNVEV (reference sequence). Deletions cut 9 bases from V and 4 bases from J, with 15 bases between. The CDR3 totals 13 residues. The CDR3 region is CASSRTGFTEAFF. CDR3 bases: TGTGCCAGTTCCCGGACGGGGTTCACTGAAGCTTTCTTT.

This clone was recorded once. CDR3 sequence (DNA): TGCGCCAGCAGCCCCAGTTTGGGTAGCGAGACAAAGTGGGATACGCAGTATTTT. It codes for CASSPSLGSETKWDTQYF. The V and J genes are TRBV5-1 and TRBJ2-3, with D possibly TRBD2 on 5 matching bases. The CDR3 spans 18 residues. Trimming removed 4 bases from V and 6 bases from J, with 27 bases in between. Germline values: CDR1 SGHRS, CDR2 YFSETQ.

This clone is a singleton in its sample. The rearrangement links TRBV2 to TRBJ1-3, with 10 bases identical to TRBD1. The CDR3 spans 16 residues. Germline lookup yields CDR1 SNHLY and CDR2 FYNNEI. The V and J ends lost 4 bases and 4 bases, in that order; junction bases with no gene match: 7. The CDR3 sequence is CASSGVDRGQGNTIYF. DNA of the CDR3: TGTGCCAGCAGTGGAGTTGACAGGGGGCAAGGAAACACCATATATTTT.

This chain joins TRBV11-2 and TRBJ2-7; possibly TRBD1 or TRBD2 for D (5 bases each). V shed 6 bases and J shed 3 bases, with 12 bases lying between them. Germline V gene lookup returns CDR1 SGHAT and CDR2 FQNNGV. The CDR3 spans 13 residues. The CDR3 sequence is CASRQGTVYEQYF. CDR3 in DNA: TGTGCCAGCAGACAAGGGACGGTCTACGAGCAGTACTTC.

The chain combines TRBV6-6 with TRBJ1-5, with D perhaps matching TRBD1 (6 bases). The CDR3 is made up of 12 amino acids. Trimming removed 8 bases at V and 3 bases at J, with 8 bases between. CDR1 and CDR2 (germline): MNHNY, SVGAGI (reference sequence). In nucleotides, the CDR3 is TGTGCCAGCGGACAGTCCAATCAGCCCCAGCATTTT. Translation gives CASGQSNQPQHF.

CDR3 sequence reads: CASRGEVDQPQHF. The CDR3 region has the DNA TGTGCCAGCCGTGGGGAAGTAGATCAGCCCCAGCATTTT. This chain links TRBV2 with TRBJ1-5; D not certain. The CDR3 length is 13 residues. V gave up 8 bases and J gave up 5 bases, with 13 bases separating them. Germline V gives CDR1 SNHLY, CDR2 FYNNEI.

The table lists this clone with a count of one. The chain couples TRBV7-2 to TRBJ2-7; the match to TRBD2 covers 10 bases. Germline loops: CDR1 SGHTA, CDR2 FQGNSA. The trim removed 2 bases at V and 3 bases at J, leaving 4 bases unmatched. This CDR3 has 15 residues. In DNA form, the CDR3 reads TGTGCCAGCAGCTTATACCGACTAGCGGGCTACGAGCAGTACTTC. This codes for CASSLYRLAGYEQYF.

V and J are TRBV9 and TRBJ2-2, with TRBD2 identical over 7 bases. The CDR3 loop spans 15 amino acids. The V gene's germline CDR1 is SGDLS and CDR2 YYNGEE. J gave up 6 bases and V 2 bases, and 7 bases lay outside the gene matches. Written as DNA, the CDR3 is TGTGCCAGCAGCGTGGGGACGGGAGGCCCCGGGGAGCTGTTTTTT. Translation gives CASSVGTGGPGELFF.

The chain uses TRBV28 and TRBJ2-7, with D unclear. The germline V and J ends were trimmed by 3 bases and 10 bases, with 10 bases remaining between them. The CDR3 spans 11 residues. Germline assignment: CDR1 MDHEN and CDR2 SYDVKM. CDR3 sequence: CASSLGAPQYF. The CDR3 coding sequence is TGTGCCAGCAGTTTGGGTGCACCCCAGTACTTC.

The gene calls are TRBV5-4 and TRBJ1-4; no clear D gene. Trimming cost V 4 bases and J 1 base, with 11 bases left between them. The CDR3 is made up of 15 amino acids. Per the germline V gene, CDR1 is SGHNT and CDR2 is YYREEE (reference sequence). The CDR3 here is CASSLGPQTNEKLFF. The CDR3 DNA follows: TGTGCCAGCAGCCTCGGACCGCAAACTAATGAAAAACTGTTTTTT.

The chain combines TRBV28 with TRBJ1-2; D uncertain. The V end lost 8 bases, the J end lost 7 bases, and 20 bases lay between the germline ends. Germline V CDR1 and CDR2: MDHEN, SYDVKM. The CDR3 has 14 residues. The CDR3 loop reads CASVVVGGKSGYTF. The CDR3 coding sequence is TGTGCCAGCGTCGTAGTGGGTGGAAAGAGTGGCTACACCTTC.

The gene calls are TRBV11-3 and TRBJ2-1; 7 bases agree with TRBD2. The J segment lost 7 bases and the V segment lost 1 base, leaving 4 bases of the junction unmatched. CDR3 size: 14 residues. Germline V gene data show CDR1 as SGHNT and CDR2 as YENEEA. CDR3 in amino acids: CASSLGGSRNEQFF. The CDR3, as DNA: TGTGCCAGCAGCTTAGGCGGGAGTCGTAATGAGCAGTTCTTC. Looking up the rest from reference TRBV11-3 and TRBJ2-1 gives the full variable domain: EAGVVQSPRYKIIEKKQPVAFWCNPISGHNTLYWYLQNLGQGPELLIRYENEEAVDDSQLPKDRFSAERLKGVDSTLKIQPAELGDSAVYLCASSLGGSRNEQFFGPGTRLTVL.

This rearrangement joins TRBV15 to TRBJ1-5; no firm D call. CDR3 length: 14 amino acids. The germline V gene has CDR1 LNHNV and CDR2 YYDKDF (reference sequence). V lost 1 base and J 7 bases, leaving 11 bases between the germline ends. The CDR3 reads CATSRGSPSQPQHF. The CDR3 region has the DNA TGTGCCACCAGCAGAGGGTCCCCCAGCCAGCCCCAGCATTTT.

J is TRBJ2-7 and V is TRBV11-1; D may be TRBD2 (6 bases). This CDR3 has 16 amino acids. Germline loops: CDR1 SGHAT, CDR2 FQDESV (reference sequence). Trimming stripped 4 bases from V and 0 bases from J, with 16 bases between. The CDR3 sequence is CASSSSASRSSYEQYF. For the CDR3, the DNA is TGTGCCAGCAGCTCTAGCGCGTCAAGGAGCTCCTACGAGCAGTACTTC.

As regards this clone: The sample contains more than one DNA sequence encoding this CDR3. The chain uses TRBV2 and TRBJ2-5, with 8 positions matching TRBD1. The CDR3 totals 13 residues. CDR1 SNHLY and CDR2 FYNNEI come from the germline V gene. With 6 bases clipped from V and 2 bases from J, the junction kept 2 bases outside the gene matches. The CDR3 bases are TGTGCCAGCAGCCGACAGGGGCAAGAGACCCAGTACTTC. It encodes CASSRQGQETQYF.

The V call is TRBV5-1, the J call TRBJ1-3, with D uncertain. This CDR3 has 15 residues. Germline V CDR1 and CDR2: SGHRS, YFSETQ. Trimming stripped 0 bases from V and 4 bases from J, with 11 bases between. CDR3 protein: CASSLAAGVGNTIYF. CDR3 in DNA: TGCGCCAGCAGCTTGGCCGCGGGAGTGGGAAACACCATATATTTT. The whole variable domain, filled in from reference TRBV5-1 and TRBJ1-3, reads KAGVTQTPRYLIKTRGQQVTLSCSPISGHRSVSWYQQTPGQGLQFLFEYFSETQRNKGNFPGRFSGRQFSNSRSEMNVSTLELGDSALYLCASSLAAGVGNTIYFGEGSWLTVV.

The chain joins TRBV5-1 to TRBJ1-4, with TRBD1 matching 10 bases. The length of the CDR3 is 13 residues. The junction had 1 base not matched to a gene; V was cut back by 4 bases and J by 7 bases. Germline V gene data show CDR1 as SGHRS and CDR2 as YFSETQ. The DNA of the CDR3 is TGCGCCAGCAGCGGGACAGGGGCTGAAAAACTGTTTTTT. This codes for CASSGTGAEKLFF.

This clone was found once. The chain links TRBV28 to TRBJ1-5; D possibly corresponds to TRBD1 (5 bases). Trimming shortened V by 5 bases and J by 5 bases, and 13 bases separated the two germline ends. CDR3 length: 14 residues. The germline gives CDR1 MDHEN, CDR2 SYDVKM. The CDR3 here is CASSLWGVYQPQHF. The CDR3 DNA is TGTGCCAGCAGTCTGTGGGGGGTATATCAGCCCCAGCATTTT.

The rearrangement uses TRBV7-8 and TRBJ2-3, with 7 bases that match TRBD2. Germline loops: CDR1 SGHVS, CDR2 FQNEAQ. V shed 4 bases, J shed 2 bases, and the junction held 6 bases outside the gene matches. This CDR3 has 15 residues. The CDR3 nucleotides read TGTGCCAGCAGCTCGGCTAGCGGCCCCACAGATACGCAGTATTTT. It codes for CASSSASGPTDTQYF.

The chain links TRBV19 to TRBJ2-1, with D perhaps TRBD2 (6 bases). Germline V gene sequence: CDR1 LNHDA, CDR2 SQIVND (reference sequence). The CDR3 length is 15 residues. Trimming pared 5 bases from V and 9 bases from J, leaving 20 bases between. CDR3 loop: CASSPGLVPPIEQFF. The CDR3, as DNA: TGTGCCAGTAGTCCGGGACTGGTACCCCCCATTGAGCAGTTCTTC.

This chain links TRBV7-2 with TRBJ1-2, with 11 bases aligning to TRBD1. After removal of 4 bases from V and 8 bases from J, the junction contained 6 bases not matched to a gene. Germline CDR1 SGHTA, CDR2 FQGNSA. The CDR3 contains 14 residues. CDR3 protein: CASSSGQGARGYTF. CDR3 bases: TGTGCCAGCAGCTCCGGACAGGGGGCGCGAGGCTACACCTTC.

In the case of this clone: This sample includes further DNA sequences coding for the same CDR3. This chain connects TRBV28 to TRBJ2-7; D gene unclear. Trimming cost V 4 bases and J 2 bases, with 6 bases left between them. CDR1 and CDR2 from the germline V gene are MDHEN and SYDVKM. This CDR3 region has 12 residues. The CDR3 sequence is CASSWGTYEQYF. The CDR3 coding sequence is TGTGCCAGCAGTTGGGGAACCTACGAGCAGTACTTC.

Regarding this clone: Distinct nucleotide sequences in the sample also encode this CDR3. The chain carries TRBV6-5 and TRBJ1-1; D gene uncertain. CDR1 and CDR2 (germline): MNHEY, SVGAGI. Trimming took off 3 bases at V and 1 base at J, with 9 bases between the two ends. This CDR3 is built from 14 residues. The CDR3 nucleotides are TGTGCCAGCAGTTATTCGGCCGGGAACACTGAAGCTTTCTTT. Amino acids: CASSYSAGNTEAFF.

V usage is TRBV14 and J usage is TRBJ2-3; the D gene could be TRBD1 or TRBD2 (5 bases each). The V end was cut by 0 bases, the J end by 4 bases, with 17 bases between. The CDR3 is 17 residues long. Germline V CDR1 and CDR2: SGHDN, FVKESK. The CDR3 DNA follows: TGTGCCAGCAGCCAAGAATTCGGGCAGGGAGACGCAGATACGCAGTATTTT. Translation gives CASSQEFGQGDADTQYF.